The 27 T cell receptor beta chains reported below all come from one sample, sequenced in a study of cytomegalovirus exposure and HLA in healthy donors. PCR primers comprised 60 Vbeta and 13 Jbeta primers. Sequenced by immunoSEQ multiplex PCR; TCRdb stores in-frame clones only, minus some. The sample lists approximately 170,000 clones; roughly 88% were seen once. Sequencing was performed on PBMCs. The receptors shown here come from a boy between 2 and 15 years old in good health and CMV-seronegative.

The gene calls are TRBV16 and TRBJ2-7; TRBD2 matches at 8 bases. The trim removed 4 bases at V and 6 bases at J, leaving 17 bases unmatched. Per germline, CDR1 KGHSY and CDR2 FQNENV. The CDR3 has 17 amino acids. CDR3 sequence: CASSPPSGLSGVREQYF. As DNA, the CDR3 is TGTGCCAGCAGCCCTCCCTCGGGTCTTAGCGGGGTCCGCGAGCAGTACTTC. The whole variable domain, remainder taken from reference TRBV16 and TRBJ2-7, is GEEVAQTPKHLVRGEGQKAKLYCAPIKGHSYVFWYQQVLKNEFKFLISFQNENVFDETGMPKERFSAKCLPNSPCSLEIQATKLEDSAVYFCASSPPSGLSGVREQYFGPGTRLTVT.

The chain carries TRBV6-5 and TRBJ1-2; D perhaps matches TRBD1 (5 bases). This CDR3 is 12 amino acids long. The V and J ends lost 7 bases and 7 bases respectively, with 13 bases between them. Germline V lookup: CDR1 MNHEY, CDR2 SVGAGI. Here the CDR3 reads CASNGRAGGYTF. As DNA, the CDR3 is TGTGCCAGCAATGGCAGGGCCGGTGGCTACACCTTC.

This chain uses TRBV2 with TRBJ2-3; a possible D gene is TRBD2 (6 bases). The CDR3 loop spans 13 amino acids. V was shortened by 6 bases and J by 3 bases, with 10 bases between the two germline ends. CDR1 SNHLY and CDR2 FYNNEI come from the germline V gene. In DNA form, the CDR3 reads TGTGCCAGCAGGGGGGGAAGAACAGATACGCAGTATTTT. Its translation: CASRGGRTDTQYF.

Here the CDR3 DNA reads TGCAGCGTTACCCGCGCGGGCCTGAATGAGCAGTTCTTC. Its translation is CSVTRAGLNEQFF. V usage is TRBV29-1 and J usage is TRBJ2-1; perhaps TRBD2 as D (5 bases). V shed 5 bases and J shed 7 bases, with 15 bases lying between them. The CDR3 is 13 residues long. From germline, CDR1 is SQVTM and CDR2 ANQGSEA.

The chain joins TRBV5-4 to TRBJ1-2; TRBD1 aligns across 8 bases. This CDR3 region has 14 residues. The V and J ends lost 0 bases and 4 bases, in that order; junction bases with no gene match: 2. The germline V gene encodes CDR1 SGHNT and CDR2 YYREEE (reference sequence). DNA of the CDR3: TGTGCCAGCAGCTTGGACAGGGGGGCCTATGGCTACACCTTC. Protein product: CASSLDRGAYGYTF.

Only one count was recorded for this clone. CDR3 in DNA: TGTGCCTGGCAAGATGCTAAGGGAGGGGGAATAAACTATGGCTACACCTTC. Residues: CAWQDAKGGGINYGYTF. The V call is TRBV30, the J call TRBJ1-2; D is possibly TRBD1 (6 bases). Germline CDR1 and CDR2: GTSNPN and SVGIG (reference sequence). CDR3 length: 17 residues. Between the trimmed V and J ends, which lost 5 bases and 2 bases, there was a span of 24 bases.

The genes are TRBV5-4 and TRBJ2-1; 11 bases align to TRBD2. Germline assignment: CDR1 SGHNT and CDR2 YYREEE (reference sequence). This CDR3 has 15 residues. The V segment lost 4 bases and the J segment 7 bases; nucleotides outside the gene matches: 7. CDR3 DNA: TGTGCCAGCAGCCGTAGCGGGGGGGCGTGGAATGAGCAGTTCTTC. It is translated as CASSRSGGAWNEQFF.

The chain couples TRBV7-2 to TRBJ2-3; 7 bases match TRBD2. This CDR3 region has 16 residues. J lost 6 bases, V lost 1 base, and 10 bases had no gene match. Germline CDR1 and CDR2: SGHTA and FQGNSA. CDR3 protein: CASSLVVGGSVDTQYF. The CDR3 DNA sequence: TGTGCCAGCAGCTTAGTGGTCGGGGGGAGCGTGGATACGCAGTATTTT.

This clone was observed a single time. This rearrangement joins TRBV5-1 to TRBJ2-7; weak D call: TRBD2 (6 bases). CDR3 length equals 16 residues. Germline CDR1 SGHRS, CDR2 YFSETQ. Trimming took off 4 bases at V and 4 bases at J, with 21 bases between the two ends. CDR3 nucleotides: TGCGCCAGCAGCCCGGGGCAATCGGGACTCCGTTACGAGCAGTACGTC. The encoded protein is CASSPGQSGLRYEQYV.

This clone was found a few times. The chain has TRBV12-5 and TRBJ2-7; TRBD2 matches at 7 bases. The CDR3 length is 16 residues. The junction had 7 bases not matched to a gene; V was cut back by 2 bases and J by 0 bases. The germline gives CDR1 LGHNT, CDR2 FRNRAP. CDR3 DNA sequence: TGTGCTAGTGGTTTGAAACTAGCGCGGAGCTCCTACGAGCAGTACTTC. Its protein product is CASGLKLARSSYEQYF.

The CDR3 DNA sequence: TGCGCCAGCTGGGGACTCGAGGGATCAGATACGCAGTATTTT. Translation gives CASWGLEGSDTQYF. V gene TRBV4-3 combines with J gene TRBJ2-3, with TRBD2 as a possible D gene (6 bases). The CDR3 length is 14 residues. Looked up from germline, CDR1 is LGHNA and CDR2 is YSLEER. V was clipped by 8 bases and J by 4 bases, with 16 bases between them.

The CDR3 nucleotides read TGTGCCAGCAGCCCCTCGGAGGGGGTGGCGGGAGCAGATACGCAGTATTTT. Encoded protein: CASSPSEGVAGADTQYF. V is TRBV7-9 and J is TRBJ2-3; D may be TRBD2 (7 bases). This CDR3 is 17 amino acids long. Germline V gene data show CDR1 as SEHNR and CDR2 as FQNEAQ (reference sequence). V was pared by 5 bases and J by 4 bases, with 22 bases between.

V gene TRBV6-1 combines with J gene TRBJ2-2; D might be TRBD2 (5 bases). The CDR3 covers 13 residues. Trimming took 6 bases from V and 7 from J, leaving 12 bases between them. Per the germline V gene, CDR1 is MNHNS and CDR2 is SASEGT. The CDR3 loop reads CASSGVGSGELFF. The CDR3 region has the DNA TGTGCCAGCAGCGGAGTGGGGAGCGGGGAGCTGTTTTTT.

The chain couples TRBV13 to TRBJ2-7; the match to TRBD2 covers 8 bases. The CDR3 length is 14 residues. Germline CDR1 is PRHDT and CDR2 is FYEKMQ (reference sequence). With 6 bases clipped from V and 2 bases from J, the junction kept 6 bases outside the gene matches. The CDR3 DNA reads TGTGCCAGCAGTCCCGGGACTAGTCCCTACGAGCAGTACTTC. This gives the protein CASSPGTSPYEQYF.

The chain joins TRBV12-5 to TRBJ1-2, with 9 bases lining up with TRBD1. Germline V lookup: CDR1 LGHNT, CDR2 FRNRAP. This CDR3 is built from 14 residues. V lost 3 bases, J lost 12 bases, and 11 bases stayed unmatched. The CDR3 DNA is TGTGCTAGTGGTTTCCTCGGGGGGACAGGGTTCAACACCTTC. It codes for CASGFLGGTGFNTF.

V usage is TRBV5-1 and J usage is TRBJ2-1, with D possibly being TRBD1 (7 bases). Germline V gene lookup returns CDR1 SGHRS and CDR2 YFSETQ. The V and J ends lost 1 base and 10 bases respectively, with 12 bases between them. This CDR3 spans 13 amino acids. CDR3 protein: CASSLIPGGEQFF. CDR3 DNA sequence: TGCGCCAGCAGCTTGATACCAGGGGGGGAGCAGTTCTTC.

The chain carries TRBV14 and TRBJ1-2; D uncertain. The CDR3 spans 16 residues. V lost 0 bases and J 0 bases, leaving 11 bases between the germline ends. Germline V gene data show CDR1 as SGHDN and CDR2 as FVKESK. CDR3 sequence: CASSQDLTLANYGYTF. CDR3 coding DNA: TGTGCCAGCAGCCAAGATCTTACACTAGCTAACTATGGCTACACCTTC.

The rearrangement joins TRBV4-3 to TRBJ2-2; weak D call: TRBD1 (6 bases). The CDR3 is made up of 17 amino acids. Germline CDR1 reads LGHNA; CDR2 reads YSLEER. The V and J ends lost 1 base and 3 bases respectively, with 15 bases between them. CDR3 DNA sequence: TGCGCCAGCAGCCAAGGGAAGTCTGGGGGCGACACCGGGGAGCTGTTTTTT. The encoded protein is CASSQGKSGGDTGELFF.

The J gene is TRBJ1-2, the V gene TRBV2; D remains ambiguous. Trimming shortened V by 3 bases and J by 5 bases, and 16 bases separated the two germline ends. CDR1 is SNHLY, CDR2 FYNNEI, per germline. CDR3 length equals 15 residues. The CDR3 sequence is CASSDSPGGKYGYTF. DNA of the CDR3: TGTGCCAGCAGTGATTCCCCAGGAGGGAAGTATGGCTACACCTTC. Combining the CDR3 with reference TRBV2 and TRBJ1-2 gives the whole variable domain EPEVTQTPSHQVTQMGQEVILRCVPISNHLYFYWYRQILGQKVEFLVSFYNNEISEKSEIFDDQFSVERPDGSNFTLKIRSTKLEDSAMYFCASSDSPGGKYGYTFGSGTRLTVV.

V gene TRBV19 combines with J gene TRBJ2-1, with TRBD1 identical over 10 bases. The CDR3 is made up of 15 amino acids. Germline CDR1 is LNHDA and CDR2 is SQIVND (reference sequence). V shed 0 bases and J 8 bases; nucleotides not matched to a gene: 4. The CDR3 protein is CASSIDGDRGDEQFF. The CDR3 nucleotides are TGTGCCAGTAGTATAGATGGGGACAGGGGCGATGAGCAGTTCTTC.

The CDR3 DNA reads TGTGCCAGCAGCCCATCGTCCTTGGGGGGACAGGGTCCTTTGAACACTGAAGCTTTCTTT. This sequence encodes CASSPSSLGGQGPLNTEAFF. The rearrangement joins TRBV9 to TRBJ1-1; TRBD1 aligns across 9 bases. Germline assignment: CDR1 SGDLS and CDR2 YYNGEE. The J segment lost 0 bases and the V segment lost 4 bases, leaving 19 bases of the junction unmatched. The CDR3 runs to 20 residues. The whole variable domain, filled in from reference TRBV9 and TRBJ1-1, reads DSGVTQTPKHLITATGQRVTLRCSPRSGDLSVYWYQQSLDQGLQFLIQYYNGEERAKGNILERFSAQQFPDLHSELNLSSLELGDSALYFCASSPSSLGGQGPLNTEAFFGQGTRLTVV.

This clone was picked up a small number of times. CDR3 in amino acids: CASSYTGGDYYGYTF. As DNA, the CDR3 is TGCGCCAGCAGCTACACAGGGGGCGATTACTATGGCTACACCTTC. The chain employs TRBV10-2 and TRBJ1-2; 9 bases fit TRBD1. Trimming cost V 6 bases and J 3 bases; bases outside gene matches: 8. The CDR3 has 15 amino acids. The germline V gene encodes CDR1 WSHSY and CDR2 SAAADI.

CDR3: CASSQAGTEAFF. The CDR3 DNA sequence: TGCGCCAGCAGCCAAGCCGGGACTGAAGCTTTCTTT. The chain links TRBV4-1 to TRBJ1-1; D not resolved. The germline CDR1 and CDR2 sequences are MGHRA and YSYEKL. The CDR3 loop spans 12 amino acids. V gave up 1 base and J gave up 5 bases, with 5 bases separating them.

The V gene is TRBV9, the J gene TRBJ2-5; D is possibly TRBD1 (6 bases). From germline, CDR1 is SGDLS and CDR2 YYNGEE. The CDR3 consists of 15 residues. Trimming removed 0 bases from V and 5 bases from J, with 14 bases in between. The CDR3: CASSVAGQGTETQYF. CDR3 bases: TGTGCCAGCAGCGTAGCTGGGCAGGGGACGGAGACCCAGTACTTC.

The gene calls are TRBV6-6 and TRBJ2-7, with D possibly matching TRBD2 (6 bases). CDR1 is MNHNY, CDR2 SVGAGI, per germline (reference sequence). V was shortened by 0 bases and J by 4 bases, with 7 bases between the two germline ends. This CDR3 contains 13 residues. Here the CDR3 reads CASSYSTSYEQYV. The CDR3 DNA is TGTGCCAGCAGTTACTCGACTAGTTACGAGCAGTACGTC.

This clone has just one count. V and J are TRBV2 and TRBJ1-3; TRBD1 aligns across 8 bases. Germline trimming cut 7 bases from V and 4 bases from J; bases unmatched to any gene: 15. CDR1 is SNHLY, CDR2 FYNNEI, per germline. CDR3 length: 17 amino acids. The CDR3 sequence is CASKTGVSDPAGNTIYF. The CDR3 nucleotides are TGTGCCAGCAAGACAGGGGTGTCGGATCCGGCGGGAAACACCATATATTTT.

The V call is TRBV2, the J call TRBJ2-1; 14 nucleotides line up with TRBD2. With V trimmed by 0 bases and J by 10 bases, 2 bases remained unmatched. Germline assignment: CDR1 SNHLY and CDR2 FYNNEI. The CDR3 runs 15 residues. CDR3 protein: CASSEARTSGGEQFF. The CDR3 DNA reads TGTGCCAGCAGTGAAGCTAGGACTAGCGGGGGGGAGCAGTTCTTC.